Shown below are 4 T cell receptor beta chains from a single sample sequenced in a study of shared clonotypes between healthy human individuals. The method was immunoSEQ multiplex PCR; TCRdb's version includes in-frame clones alone and lacks a portion of them. The repertoire holds about 2 million clones, with less than 95% as singletons. Naive CD8 cells lacked CD45RO and underwent positive selection for CCR7, leaving out terminally differentiated effector memory CD45RA+ cells. The sample was naive CD8+ T cells sorted from blood. The origin of the receptors is a man between 18 and 35 years old in good health.

The chain links TRBV5-4 to TRBJ2-7; 9 bases are shared with TRBD1. J gave up 3 bases and V 4 bases, and 11 bases lay outside the gene matches. CDR1 and CDR2 from the germline V gene are SGHNT and YYREEE (reference sequence). This CDR3 spans 16 amino acids. CDR3 sequence: CASSLTGTGKNYEQYF. CDR3 in DNA: TGTGCCAGCAGCCTTACCGGGACAGGGAAAAACTACGAGCAGTACTTC.

The J gene is TRBJ1-4, the V gene TRBV30, with D maybe TRBD1 (5 bases). The length of the CDR3 is 13 residues. CDR1 is GTSNPN, CDR2 SVGIG, per germline (reference sequence). V was pared by 5 bases and J by 8 bases, with 15 bases between. CDR3 sequence (DNA): TGTGCCTGGGGAGCCCAACCAGGGGAAAAACTGTTTTTT. Translated: CAWGAQPGEKLFF.

This chain joins TRBV4-1 and TRBJ1-5, with D perhaps matching TRBD1 (5 bases). V lost 2 bases and J lost 2, with 13 bases in between. The CDR3 loop spans 16 amino acids. Germline CDR1 is MGHRA and CDR2 is YSYEKL. CDR3 bases: TGCGCCAGCAGCCAAAAACCACCCAGGGGCAATCAGCCCCAGCATTTT. Translated, it gives CASSQKPPRGNQPQHF.

The J gene is TRBJ2-6, the V gene TRBV7-3; D unresolved. Germline-derived CDR1 and CDR2 are SGHTA and FQGTGA. The CDR3 sequence is 17 residues long. Trimming cost V 5 bases and J 0 bases, with 14 bases left between them. The CDR3 is CASSPAWPHSGANVLTF. Here the CDR3 DNA reads TGTGCCAGCAGCCCGGCGTGGCCCCACTCTGGGGCCAACGTCCTGACTTTC.